The TCR beta chain under discussion was sequenced for a study of T cell changes during pregnancy in multiple sclerosis. Data came from immunoSEQ multiplex PCR; TCRdb stores just in-frame clones and leaves some out. This table holds some 20,000 clones, 88% found once. This clone has more than one count but fewer than ten. Germline values: CDR1 SEHNR, CDR2 FQNEAQ (reference sequence). V lost 5 bases to trimming and J lost 5 bases, with 12 bases between them. This CDR3 region has 13 residues. V usage is TRBV7-9 and J usage is TRBJ1-1; maybe TRBD1 (5 bases). The TCR was taken from a female donor in good health, enrolled as a control in a pregnancy study. The material was CD4+ T cells from peripheral blood mononuclear cells, obtained in the first trimester of pregnancy. In DNA form, the CDR3 reads TGTGCCAGCAGCACACAGGCGAGGACTGAAGCTTTCTTT. Amino acid sequence: CASSTQARTEAFF. Combining the CDR3 with reference TRBV7-9 and TRBJ1-1 gives the whole variable domain DTGVSQNPRHKITKRGQNVTFRCDPISEHNRLYWYRQTLGQGPEFLTYFQNEAQLEKSRLLSDRFSAERPKGSFSTLEIQRTEQGDSAMYLCASSTQARTEAFFGQGTRLTVV.